The 12 T cell receptor beta chains in this list originate from one sample, sequenced in a study of early T cells in non-severe SARS-CoV-2 infection. TCRdb reanalysed the 5' RACE reads using MiXCR and keeps one entry per CDR3 protein. The data hold about 97,000 distinct CDR3 sequences, with around 14% observed a single time. The sample was whole blood. Receptors were obtained from an adult who was a healthcare worker with PCR-confirmed SARS-CoV-2 infection or an uninfected control (not recorded which).

The chain combines TRBV6-5 with TRBJ2-2; D possibly corresponds to TRBD2 (6 bases). Germline assignment: CDR1 MNHEY and CDR2 SVGAGI. CDR3 length: 14 residues. V was pared by 9 bases and J by 0 bases, with 11 bases between. The CDR3 region is CASAGTANTGELFF. The DNA for the CDR3 is TGTGCCAGTGCCGGGACTGCGAACACCGGGGAGCTGTTTTTT.

J is TRBJ2-5 and V is TRBV27, with D tentatively TRBD1 or TRBD2 (5 bases each). Trimming stripped 5 bases from V and 4 bases from J, with 8 bases between. The V gene's germline CDR1 is MNHEY and CDR2 SMNVEV (reference sequence). The CDR3 totals 12 residues. The CDR3: CASSPRGETQYF. The CDR3 DNA reads as TGTGCCAGCAGTCCGAGGGGAGAGACCCAGTACTTC.

The V gene is TRBV12-3 or TRBV12-4, the J gene TRBJ2-1; D may be TRBD2 (6 bases). Trimming removed 1 base from V and 9 bases from J, with 13 bases in between. This CDR3 spans 14 amino acids. The CDR3 bases are TGTGCCAGCAGTTTAGGCGGGGCGGTGAGTGAGCAGTTCTTC. The encoded protein is CASSLGGAVSEQFF.

This clonotype has a handful of counts. The chain couples TRBV28 to TRBJ1-1, with 7 positions matching TRBD1. Germline assignment: CDR1 MDHEN and CDR2 SYDVKM. The CDR3 has 14 residues. J lost 5 bases, V lost 2 bases, and 5 bases had no gene match. CDR3: CASSLRGRDTEAFF. The CDR3 DNA reads TGTGCCAGCAGTTTAAGGGGGCGGGATACTGAAGCTTTCTTT. Using reference TRBV28 and TRBJ1-1 for the parts outside the CDR3, the full variable domain is DVKVTQSSRYLVKRTGEKVFLECVQDMDHENMFWYRQDPGLGLRLIYFSYDVKMKEKGDIPEGYSVSREKKERFSLILESASTNQTSMYLCASSLRGRDTEAFFGQGTRLTVV.

This clonotype was observed at least ten times. The rearrangement joins TRBV12-3 or TRBV12-4 to TRBJ2-2; D uncertain. Trimming removed 5 bases from V and 5 bases from J, with 15 bases in between. This CDR3 contains 15 residues. The CDR3 loop is CASSPRQLRTGELFF. As DNA, the CDR3 is TGTGCCAGCAGTCCCCGACAATTGAGGACCGGGGAGCTGTTTTTT.

This clonotype was seen ten or more times. The CDR3 loop is CASSPERTSGSWYQETQYF. The CDR3 DNA is TGTGCCAGCTCACCTGAGAGGACTAGCGGCTCTTGGTACCAAGAGACCCAGTACTTC. J is TRBJ2-5 and V is TRBV18, with 10 bases lining up with TRBD2. Germline assignment: CDR1 KGHSH and CDR2 LQKENI. After removal of 3 bases from V and 0 bases from J, the junction contained 13 bases not matched to a gene. The CDR3 is 19 amino acids.

The rearrangement links TRBV29-1 to TRBJ1-2; possible D gene TRBD1, 5 bases. CDR3 length equals 11 residues. Trimming left V 5 bases short and J 8 bases short, with 12 bases between. Per the germline V gene, CDR1 is SQVTM and CDR2 is ANQGSEA. For the CDR3, the DNA is TGCAGCGTTCAGACCAGGGTCGGCTACACCTTC. Translating it yields CSVQTRVGYTF.

This clonotype has a handful of counts. The genes are TRBV7-2 and TRBJ2-3; D is perhaps TRBD1 (6 bases). V gave up 3 bases and J gave up 6 bases, with 16 bases separating them. The CDR3 runs to 15 residues. Germline CDR1 SGHTA, CDR2 FQGNSA. CDR3 DNA sequence: TGTGCCAGCAGCTTGGGGACATTAGGGACCGATACGCAGTATTTT. This encodes CASSLGTLGTDTQYF.

V gene TRBV28 combines with J gene TRBJ1-5; D is undetermined. The germline gives CDR1 MDHEN, CDR2 SYDVKM. This CDR3 has 11 residues. V gave up 3 bases and J gave up 4 bases, with 1 base separating them. The CDR3 DNA sequence: TGTGCCAGCAGTTTGAATCAGCCCCAGCATTTT. It specifies CASSLNQPQHF.

This clonotype occurred many times. The CDR3 DNA reads as TGCGCCAGCAGCTTGGGGCACAGGGAGAAGACTGAAGCTTTCTTT. Protein sequence: CASSLGHREKTEAFF. This rearrangement joins TRBV5-1 to TRBJ1-1; possibly TRBD1 for D (6 bases). The V end was cut by 0 bases, the J end by 5 bases, with 14 bases between. Germline V gene lookup returns CDR1 SGHRS and CDR2 YFSETQ. The CDR3 extends over 15 amino acids.

This clonotype was detected a few times. This chain links TRBV28 with TRBJ2-7; TRBD1 matches at 9 bases. V dropped 5 bases and J dropped 8; count of bases not matched to a gene: 4. Germline loops: CDR1 MDHEN, CDR2 SYDVKM. The CDR3 covers 12 residues. Here the CDR3 DNA reads TGTGCCAGCAGTCCCGGGACAGGGAAGCAGTACTTC. Translated, it gives CASSPGTGKQYF.

This clonotype was counted between two and nine times. V is TRBV6-2 or TRBV6-3 and J is TRBJ2-1; D is perhaps TRBD2 (7 bases). Trimming took off 5 bases at V and 5 bases at J, with 19 bases between the two ends. The CDR3 has 16 amino acids. From germline, CDR1 is MNHEY and CDR2 SVGEGT. The CDR3 here is CASSTKGDYLNNEQFF. As DNA, the CDR3 is TGTGCCAGCAGTACGAAGGGGGACTACTTAAACAATGAGCAGTTCTTC.